This T cell receptor (beta chain) stems from a study of siplizumab effects on memory and regulatory T cells. The CDR3 runs 15 residues. Trimming took off 0 bases at V and 3 bases at J, with 12 bases between the two ends. CDR1 SGHRS and CDR2 YFSETQ come from the germline V gene. Only in-frame clones appear in the TCRdb table, and some are missing; sequencing was by immunoSEQ multiplex PCR. The profile shows roughly 100,000 clones, about 94% of them singletons. The receptor comes from a human donor in good health. This chain connects TRBV5-1 to TRBJ1-1, with D possibly matching TRBD1 (5 bases). Sequenced input: CD4+ T cells sorted from blood. The CDR3 DNA follows: TGCGCCAGCAGCTTGGTAGTGGGGCGGGACACTGAAGCTTTCTTT. This sequence encodes CASSLVVGRDTEAFF.